Listed below are T cell receptor beta chains from one sample, sequenced in a study of human T cells and chemical hapten exposure. TCRdb re-called the reads with MiXCR, one entry per CDR3 protein. Of around 120,000 distinct CDR3 sequences listed, 8.5% were seen once; the top ten hold 1.2% to 1.5%. The specimen was whole blood. The receptors originated from a human donor in good health. Some clones in this sample may be carry-over from other donors' samples. The CDR3 runs from the conserved cysteine through the conserved F or W. A D gene is named only where the DNA matches it firmly. Only part of the rows carry a size: once, few, many, or a class if the clone is expanded.

V	length	D	J	size	CDR3	DNA
TRBV5-6	14	TRBD1	TRBJ1-6	many	CASSSGQYNSPLHF	TGTGCCAGCAGCTCGGGACAGTATAATTCACCCCTCCACTTT
TRBV3-1	14	.	TRBJ2-7	.	CASSQKLDSYEQYF	TGTGCCAGCAGCCAAAAGCTAGACTCCTACGAGCAGTACTTC
TRBV4-3	15	TRBD1	TRBJ1-3	.	CASSQGDSSGNTIYF	TGTGCCAGCAGCCAAGGGGACAGCTCTGGAAACACCATATATTTT
TRBV10-3	15	TRBD1	TRBJ2-1	few	CAISEYRGAYNEQFF	TGTGCCATCAGTGAGTACAGGGGAGCCTACAATGAGCAGTTCTTC
TRBV7-8	16	TRBD2	TRBJ2-1	.	CASSLERESSRNEQFF	TGTGCCAGCAGCTTAGAGCGGGAAAGTAGCAGGAATGAGCAGTTCTTC
TRBV20-1	16	.	TRBJ1-6	many	CSARDQGSSYNSPLHF	TGCAGTGCTAGAGATCAGGGTAGCTCCTATAATTCACCCCTCCACTTT
TRBV20-1	14	TRBD2	TRBJ2-7	few	CSAETSGRSYEQYF	TGCAGTGCAGAAACTAGCGGGCGTTCCTACGAGCAGTACTTC
TRBV5-1	12	.	TRBJ2-7	.	CASSPGTYEQYF	TGCGCCAGCAGCCCAGGGACCTACGAGCAGTACTTC
TRBV30	12	.	TRBJ2-7	many	CAWRKDTYEQYF	TGTGCCTGGAGAAAAGATACATACGAGCAGTACTTC
TRBV12-3/TRBV12-4	17	TRBD1	TRBJ2-6	many	CASSSGQGVSGANVLTF	TGTGCCAGCAGTTCTGGACAGGGGGTCTCTGGGGCCAACGTCCTGACTTTC
TRBV20-1	13	.	TRBJ2-1	.	CSARPLGGHEQFF	TGCAGTGCTAGACCCCTAGGGGGACATGAGCAGTTCTTC
TRBV6-1	14	.	TRBJ2-7	.	CASSEAVSSYEQYF	TGTGCCAGCAGTGAAGCGGTCAGCTCCTACGAGCAGTACTTC
TRBV27	14	.	TRBJ2-7	many	CASREIGSSYEQYF	TGTGCCAGCAGAGAGATCGGGAGCTCCTACGAGCAGTACTTC
TRBV2	15	.	TRBJ2-2	.	CASSEAGMNTGELFF	TGTGCCAGCAGTGAAGCTGGAATGAACACCGGGGAGCTGTTTTTT
TRBV6-6	19	.	TRBJ1-1	.	CASSYWARGISTQNTEAFF	TGTGCCAGCAGTTACTGGGCTCGGGGAATCTCTACACAGAACACTGAAGCTTTCTTT
TRBV5-5	14	.	TRBJ2-3	many	CASSLTRVSDTQYF	TGTGCCAGCAGCTTGACTAGAGTTTCAGATACGCAGTATTTT
TRBV7-2	13	.	TRBJ2-5	many	CASSLGGVETQYF	TGTGCCAGCAGCTTAGGGGGGGTTGAGACCCAGTACTTC
TRBV11-2	13	.	TRBJ2-5	few	CASSKRVLETQYF	TGTGCCAGCAGCAAAAGGGTCCTAGAGACCCAGTACTTC
TRBV7-7	14	.	TRBJ2-3	few	CASSPGQGIDTQYF	TGTGCCAGCAGCCCCGGGCAGGGTATAGATACGCAGTATTTT
TRBV10-2	13	.	TRBJ2-5	many	CASGETAKETQYF	TGCGCCTCCGGGGAGACTGCGAAAGAGACCCAGTACTTC
TRBV29-1	14	TRBD2	TRBJ2-3	few	CSVAGTSSTDTQYF	TGCAGCGTTGCCGGGACTAGTAGCACAGATACGCAGTATTTT
TRBV5-1	14	.	TRBJ1-2	many	CASSLAMGEDGYTF	TGCGCCAGCAGCTTAGCGATGGGGGAAGATGGCTACACCTTC
TRBV14	14	.	TRBJ2-5	many	CASSQGTNQETQYF	TGTGCCAGCAGCCAGGGGACAAATCAAGAGACCCAGTACTTC
TRBV27	13	.	TRBJ1-5	many	CASSFAGFQPQHF	TGTGCCAGCAGTTTTGCCGGCTTTCAGCCCCAGCATTTT
TRBV27	12	TRBD1	TRBJ1-1	few	CASSGTEDEAFF	TGTGCCAGCAGTGGGACAGAGGATGAAGCTTTCTTT
TRBV20-1	17	TRBD2	TRBJ2-5	.	CSARGLVSGSWVETQYF	TGCAGTGCTAGAGGTCTGGTTAGCGGGAGCTGGGTAGAGACCCAGTACTTC
TRBV5-1	11	.	TRBJ1-1	many	CASSLGTEAFF	TGCGCCAGCAGCCTTGGAACTGAAGCTTTCTTT
TRBV12-3/TRBV12-4	12	.	TRBJ1-1	many	CASSTWNTEAFF	TGTGCCAGCAGTACCTGGAACACTGAAGCTTTCTTT
TRBV15	16	.	TRBJ2-2	.	CATSRDLGAWTGELFF	TGTGCCACCAGCAGAGACCTCGGCGCGTGGACCGGGGAGCTGTTTTTT
TRBV29-1	12	.	TRBJ1-3	.	CSARGSGNTIYF	TGCAGCGCTCGGGGCTCTGGAAACACCATATATTTT
TRBV7-3	14	TRBD2	TRBJ2-1	many	CASSTATSGVEQFF	TGTGCCAGCAGCACCGCGACTAGCGGGGTTGAGCAGTTCTTC
TRBV5-4	16	.	TRBJ1-6	many	CASSLDGSSYNSPLHF	TGTGCCAGCAGCTTGGACGGAAGCTCCTATAATTCACCCCTCCACTTT
TRBV5-1	15	TRBD1	TRBJ2-7	many	CASSLERDRGYEQYF	TGCGCCAGCAGCTTGGAGCGGGACAGGGGCTACGAGCAGTACTTC
TRBV7-8	13	.	TRBJ2-3	.	CASSLVSRDTQYF	TGTGCCAGCAGCTTAGTTAGCAGGGATACGCAGTATTTT
TRBV11-2	15	TRBD2	TRBJ2-7	.	CASRPTSGSMYEQYF	TGTGCCAGCAGGCCGACTAGCGGGAGCATGTACGAGCAGTACTTC
TRBV3-1	11	.	TRBJ1-2	many	CASSLEETYTF	TGTGCCAGCAGCCTAGAGGAGACCTACACCTTC
TRBV4-3	18	.	TRBJ2-3	.	CASSQDWPRRGGTDTQYF	TGCGCCAGCAGCCAAGATTGGCCCCGGAGGGGGGGCACAGATACGCAGTATTTT
TRBV6-5	14	TRBD1	TRBJ1-2	many	CASSYRTGFYGYTF	TGTGCCAGCAGTTACCGGACAGGGTTTTATGGCTACACCTTC
TRBV6-6	16	.	TRBJ2-3	few	CASSRGVAAYTDTQYF	TGTGCCAGCAGCCGGGGAGTTGCGGCTTACACAGATACGCAGTATTTT
TRBV29-1	14	TRBD2	TRBJ2-3	.	CSVEGSGAGDTQYF	TGCAGCGTTGAAGGTAGCGGGGCAGGGGATACGCAGTATTTT
TRBV4-2	15	TRBD2	TRBJ2-5	.	CASSPAQSGSETQYF	TGTGCCAGCAGCCCCGCCCAAAGCGGGAGTGAGACCCAGTACTTC
TRBV18	13	.	TRBJ1-4	many	CASSPRSREKLFF	TGTGCCAGCTCACCAAGGAGCAGGGAAAAACTGTTTTTT
TRBV7-8	15	.	TRBJ2-3	many	CASSLTVSSTDTQYF	TGTGCCAGCAGCCTGACAGTCTCTAGCACAGATACGCAGTATTTT
TRBV7-3	14	TRBD1	TRBJ2-7	.	CASSKRTGGHEQYF	TGTGCCAGCAGCAAGAGGACAGGGGGCCACGAGCAGTACTTC
TRBV7-9	15	TRBD1	TRBJ1-1	.	CASSLEGTGGTEAFF	TGTGCCAGCAGCTTAGAGGGGACAGGGGGCACTGAAGCTTTCTTT
TRBV3-1	17	TRBD2	TRBJ2-7	many	CASSQSASGIWSYEQYF	TGTGCCAGCAGCCAATCAGCTAGCGGGATATGGTCCTACGAGCAGTACTTC
TRBV6-5	13	TRBD1	TRBJ2-7	.	CATTPGTAYEQYF	TGTGCCACCACCCCCGGGACAGCCTACGAGCAGTACTTC
TRBV5-1	17	TRBD1	TRBJ2-1	many	CASSSHPGTGAYNEQFF	TGCGCCAGCAGCTCCCACCCCGGGACAGGGGCTTACAATGAGCAGTTCTTC
TRBV29-1	15	.	TRBJ1-2	few	CSVAPRSTGLYGYTF	TGCAGCGTTGCCCCCCGGAGCACAGGGCTCTATGGCTACACCTTC
TRBV27	17	.	TRBJ2-7	few	CASSLSDGGTDIYEQYF	TGTGCCAGCAGTTTATCAGATGGAGGGACTGACATCTACGAGCAGTACTTC
TRBV20-1	14	.	TRBJ2-3	few	CSASDQRDTDTQYF	TGCAGTGCTAGTGACCAAAGGGACACAGATACGCAGTATTTT
TRBV3-1	13	TRBD1	TRBJ2-5	many	CASSRQGTETQYF	TGTGCCAGCAGCCGACAGGGAACAGAGACCCAGTACTTC
TRBV27	13	.	TRBJ2-7	few	CASSLSQSYEQYF	TGTGCCAGCAGTTTATCACAGAGCTACGAGCAGTACTTC
TRBV5-1	14	.	TRBJ1-1	few	CASSLSRMNTEAFF	TGCGCCAGCAGCTTGAGTCGAATGAACACTGAAGCTTTCTTT
TRBV4-1	12	.	TRBJ2-2	few	CASSQNVRELFF	TGCGCCAGCAGCCAAAACGTACGGGAGCTGTTTTTT
TRBV18	20	.	TRBJ2-7	few	CASSPPLMKSGAKLSYEQYF	TGTGCCAGCTCACCACCGTTAATGAAGTCGGGGGCGAAACTCTCCTACGAGCAGTACTTC
TRBV19	15	.	TRBJ2-5	.	CASSILVTSQETQYF	TGTGCCAGTAGTATATTGGTAACTTCCCAAGAGACCCAGTACTTC
TRBV7-9	14	.	TRBJ1-2	.	CASSLVGRGNGYTF	TGTGCCAGCAGCTTAGTAGGCAGGGGCAATGGCTACACCTTC